This T cell receptor beta chain was recorded in a study of cytomegalovirus exposure and HLA in healthy donors. This clone was seen once. The antigen remains undetermined. With 60 Vbeta and 13 Jbeta primers, the PCR was carried out. Sequenced by immunoSEQ multiplex PCR; TCRdb stores in-frame clones only, minus some. The sample contains about 300,000 clones, just over 85% of which appear only once. Study-wide findings and caveats: Highly shared sequence variants in one cluster were likely a sequencing artifact. The Asian-associated ancestry cluster reportedly had fewer N-insertions than the approximately 700-donor mean in a later analysis.

This sequence was found in a man in his forties or fifties in good health and CMV-seropositive. Sequenced sample: PBMCs.

This chain's CDR3 is CSVVEGAGTDTQYF. Here the CDR3 DNA reads TGCAGCGTAGTCGAGGGGGCAGGGACAGATACGCAGTATTTT. The chain has TRBV29-1 and TRBJ2-3; TRBD1 agrees at 7 bases. Germline CDR1 reads SQVTM; CDR2 reads ANQGSEA. The V gene end was trimmed by 6 bases and the J gene end by 3 bases; junction bases not matched to a gene: 9. This CDR3 is 14 amino acids long.